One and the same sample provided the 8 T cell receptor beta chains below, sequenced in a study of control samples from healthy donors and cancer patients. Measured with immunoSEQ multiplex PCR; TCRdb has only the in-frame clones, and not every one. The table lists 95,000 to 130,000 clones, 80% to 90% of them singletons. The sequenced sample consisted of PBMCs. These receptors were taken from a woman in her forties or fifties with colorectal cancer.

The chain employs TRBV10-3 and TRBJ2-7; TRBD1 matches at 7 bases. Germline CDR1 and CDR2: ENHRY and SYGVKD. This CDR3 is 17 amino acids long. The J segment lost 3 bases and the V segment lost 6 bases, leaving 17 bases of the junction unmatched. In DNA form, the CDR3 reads TGTGCCATCAGCGGAGGAATGCAGGGACAGTCGCGCTACGAGCAGTACTTC. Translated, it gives CAISGGMQGQSRYEQYF.

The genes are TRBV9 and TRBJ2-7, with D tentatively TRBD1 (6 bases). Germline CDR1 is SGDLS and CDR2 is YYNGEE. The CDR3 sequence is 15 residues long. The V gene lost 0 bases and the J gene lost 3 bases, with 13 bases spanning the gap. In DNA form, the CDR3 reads TGTGCCAGCAGCGTAGGAGGGGGATACGGCTACGAGCAGTACTTC. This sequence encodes CASSVGGGYGYEQYF.

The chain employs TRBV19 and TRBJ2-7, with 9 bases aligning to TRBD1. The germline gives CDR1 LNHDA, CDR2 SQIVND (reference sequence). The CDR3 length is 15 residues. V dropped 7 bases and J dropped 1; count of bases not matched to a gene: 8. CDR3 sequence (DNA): TGTGCCAGTATCTCATGGACAGGGGAATCCTACGAGCAGTACTTC. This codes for CASISWTGESYEQYF.

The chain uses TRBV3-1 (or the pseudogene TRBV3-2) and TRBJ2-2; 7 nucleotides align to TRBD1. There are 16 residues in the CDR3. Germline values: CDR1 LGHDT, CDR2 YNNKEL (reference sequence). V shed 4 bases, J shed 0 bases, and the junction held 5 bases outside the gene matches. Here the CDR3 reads CASSLGQPPNTGELFF. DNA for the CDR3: TGTGCCAGCAGCCTGGGACAGCCTCCGAACACCGGGGAGCTGTTTTTT.

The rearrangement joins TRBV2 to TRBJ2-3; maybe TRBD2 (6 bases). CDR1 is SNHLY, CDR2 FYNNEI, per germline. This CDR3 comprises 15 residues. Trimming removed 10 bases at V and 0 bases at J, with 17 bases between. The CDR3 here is CAIAPLAISTDTQYF. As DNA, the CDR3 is TGTGCCATAGCCCCCCTAGCGATCAGCACAGATACGCAGTATTTT.

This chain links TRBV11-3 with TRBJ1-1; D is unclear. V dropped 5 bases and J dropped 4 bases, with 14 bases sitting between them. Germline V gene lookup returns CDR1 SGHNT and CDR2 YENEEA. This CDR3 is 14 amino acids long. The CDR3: CASSNTDAGTEAFF. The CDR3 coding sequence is TGTGCCAGCAGCAATACCGACGCGGGCACTGAAGCTTTCTTT.

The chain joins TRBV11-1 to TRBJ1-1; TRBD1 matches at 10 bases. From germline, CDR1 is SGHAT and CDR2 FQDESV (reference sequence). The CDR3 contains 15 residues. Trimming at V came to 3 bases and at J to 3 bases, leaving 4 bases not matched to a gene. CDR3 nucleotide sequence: TGTGCCAGCAGCTTCCGGGACAGGGGATACACTGAAGCTTTCTTT. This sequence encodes CASSFRDRGYTEAFF.

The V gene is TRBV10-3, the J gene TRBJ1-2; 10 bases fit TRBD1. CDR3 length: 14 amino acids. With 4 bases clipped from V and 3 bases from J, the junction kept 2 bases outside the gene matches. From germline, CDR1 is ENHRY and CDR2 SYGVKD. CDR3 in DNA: TGTGCCATCAGTGTGGGGACAGGGGACTATGGCTACACCTTC. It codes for CAISVGTGDYGYTF.